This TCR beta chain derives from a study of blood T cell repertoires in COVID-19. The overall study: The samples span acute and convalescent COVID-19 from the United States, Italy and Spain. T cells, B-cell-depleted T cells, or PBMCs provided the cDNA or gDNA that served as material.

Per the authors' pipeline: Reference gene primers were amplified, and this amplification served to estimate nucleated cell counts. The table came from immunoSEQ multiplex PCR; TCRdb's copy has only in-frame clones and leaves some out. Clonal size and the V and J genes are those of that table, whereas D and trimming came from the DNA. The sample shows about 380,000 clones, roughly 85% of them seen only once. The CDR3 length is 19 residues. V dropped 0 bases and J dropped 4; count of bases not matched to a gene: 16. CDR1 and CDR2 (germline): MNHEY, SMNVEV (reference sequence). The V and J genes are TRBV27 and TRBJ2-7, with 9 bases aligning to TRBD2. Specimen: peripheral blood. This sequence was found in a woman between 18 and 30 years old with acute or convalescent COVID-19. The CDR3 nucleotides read TGTGCCAGCAGTTTATCTCTGGCTAGCGGGGAATGGCGTTCGTACGAGCAGTACTTC. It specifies CASSLSLASGEWRSYEQYF.